This T cell receptor beta chain was sequenced during a study of identical twins. TCRdb independently ran MiXCR on the 5' RACE reads; one entry per CDR3 protein. The table has around 680,000 distinct CDR3 sequences, over 8.5% seen once. In this sample, this clonotype turned up a few times. The germline V and J ends were trimmed by 3 bases and 3 bases, with 9 bases remaining between them. The length of the CDR3 is 15 residues. The same sample was also used in a study of yellow fever vaccine responses in identical twins.

The chain joins TRBV12-3 or TRBV12-4 to TRBJ1-6, with D possibly matching TRBD1 (5 bases). The source of this sequence is a woman between 18 and 29 years old in good health. Sequenced material: PBMCs. DNA of the CDR3: TGTGCCAGCAGTTTGGGGGAAGTCTATAATTCACCCCTCCACTTT. This sequence encodes CASSLGEVYNSPLHF.